This T cell receptor beta chain emerged from a study of T cell responses to AZD1222 COVID-19 vaccine (dated by TCRdb to the early 2020s). A note on the overall study: A total of under 250 trial participants underwent TCR sequencing, of whom around 210 had received two doses of AZD1222 and 26 had received two doses of the MenACWY control vaccine. Trial participants were enrolled by age into 18-55, 56-69 and 70-plus year subgroups, with around 150, 28 and 57 TCR-sequenced participants respectively. The paper as a whole reports these results and caveats: Because no day 14 peak-response samples were available, repertoires were characterized only after the peak T cell response. Most participants were white British and females outnumbered males, and the authors suggested that clonal diversity may have been underestimated. The whole spike protein was spanned by vaccine-associated CD4 TCRs, and dominant responses were seen in regions 160-218 and 743-854. Spike-specific TCR breadth and depth rose significantly after two AZD1222 doses compared with day 0 and with MenACWY recipients. In the small 56-69-year group, the increase in depth fell short of significance, most likely because of low power. Conclusions about previously exposed vaccinees were limited because only five to seven AZD1222 recipients were SARS-CoV-2 seropositive at baseline. Reportedly, close to half of the unique spike-specific TCRs recognized epitopes lying outside the regions that are mutated in the B.1.351 and B.1.1.7 variants.

The CDR3 goes from the cysteine to the phenylalanine over 14 residues. The kept DNA is CDR3 alone, 42 bases in frame from the first base. V is pruned by 3 bases and J by 16 bases, leaving 12 bases of the junction without a gene match. Via the germline V gene, CDR1 is MDHEN and CDR2 SYDVKM. Interpreted using the paper, the time point label stands for: about 28 days (+/-7) after the second vaccine dose. AZD1222 recipients with second doses at about 4 weeks or about 12 weeks were pooled, because spike-specific TCR depth and breadth did not differ between schedules. Vaccinee samples were obtained from the UK trials COV001 and COV002, which included a single-blind randomized controlled phase 2/3 trial of AZD1222 (ChAdOx1 nCoV-19) in healthy adults. For TCRbeta chain sequencing, PBMC samples were collected from trial participants at day 0 and at day 28 after the second dose. The CDR3 regions of human TCRbeta chains were analyzed by immunosequencing. From the authors' description of their analysis: TCRs in the repertoires were matched against a reference library of SARS-CoV-2-specific TCRs that had been generated with the MIRA antigen-specificity platform. Breadth was defined as the fraction of unique TCRs that were SARS-CoV-2-associated. Depth was defined as the fraction of total T cells that were SARS-CoV-2-associated. Using the MIRA data, each spike-specific TCR was mapped to the spike region that the TCR reacts to and placed in a CD4 or CD8 class. Log10-transformed breadth and depth values were compared by one-way ANOVA with Sidak's multiple comparisons tests. In its TCRdb copy, this immuneACCESS table keeps in-frame sequences only and misses some clones. Where compared with another copy, unresolved V genes explain less than half of these, and the others have no known cause. For V, J and clone size, that table is used; D and trimming come from the DNA. The sample includes 95,000 to 150,000 clones, with about 90% observed a single time. The ten largest clonotypes hold approximately 7.9% of the sample.

In regard to this clone: The antigen this receptor binds is unknown. No clone much larger than this one lies a single base away; base qualities are absent.

The rearrangement joined TRBV28 to TRBJ1-6, and 7 junction bases match TRBD1. The source is an adult who received the AZD1222 COVID-19 vaccine. Specimen: peripheral blood, collected 28 days after the second AZD1222 dose. In nucleotides, the sequence is TGTGCCAGCAGTTTTACTACCCTCGGGACAGCTCTCCACTTT. This yields the protein CASSFTTLGTALHF.